This is a list of T cell receptor beta chains from one sample in a study of cytomegalovirus exposure and HLA in healthy donors. Using immunoSEQ multiplex PCR, the repertoire was profiled, and TCRdb retains in-frame clones only, with some absent. Among about 110,000 clones listed, around 79% were seen once. Material for sequencing was PBMCs. All receptors derive from a man in his 60s in good health and CMV-seronegative. CDR3s leave out the opening cysteine and the closing phenylalanine or tryptophan.

TRBV28,ASSFGTGVDQPQH
TRBV6-1,ASSEVRGTEAF
TRBV7-2,ASSLGGQGSGYT
TRBV6-1,ASSGGPEKTRSYNSPLH
TRBV4-3,ASSQDPRGATGELF
TRBV30,AWSSRYEQY
TRBV28,ALGSPNTGELF
TRBV7-2,ASSLQRGVYNEQF
TRBV6-1,ASSSGIHTGELF
TRBV6-1,ASRGRGPTTGELF
TRBV4-1,ASSQRTGGTDTQY
TRBV13,ASSSLGLQSGNSPLH